The T cell receptor beta chain described here comes from a study of T cell responses to AZD1222 COVID-19 vaccine. Method: immunoSEQ multiplex PCR; TCRdb's copy keeps in-frame clones and lacks some. Among 95,000 to 150,000 clones listed, approximately 90% were seen once. Pooling of second doses given at about 4 or about 12 weeks was done. Germline-derived CDR1 and CDR2 are KGHSH and LQKENI. The CDR3 runs 16 residues. J gave up 11 bases and V 1 base, and 16 bases lay outside the gene matches. The sequence was collected from an adult who received the AZD1222 COVID-19 vaccine. Sequences were derived from peripheral blood, sampled 28 days after the second AZD1222 dose. The genes are TRBV18 and TRBJ1-1; 7 nucleotides align to TRBD1. The CDR3 DNA follows: TGTGCCAGCTCACCACGACCTCGGCAGGGGGTGGATGGGGCTTTCTTT. It yields the protein CASSPRPRQGVDGAFF.